The 9 T cell receptor beta chains in this list originate from one sample, sequenced in a study of Graves' ophthalmopathy and Graves' hyperthyroidism. RNA transcripts were the source from which TCR beta CDR3 regions were amplified. First-round RT-PCR relied on HTBI primers, and a second-round multiplex PCR came next. From the multiplex PCR reads, TCRdb called clonotypes with MiXCR, one entry per CDR3 protein. The sample consists of 150,000 or so distinct CDR3 sequences, approximately 40% of them appearing once. Sequenced: peripheral blood. These receptors all come from a man younger than 40 with Graves' ophthalmopathy.

This rearrangement joins TRBV12-3 or TRBV12-4 to TRBJ2-7, with TRBD1 identical over 7 bases. The ends lost 6 bases at V and 2 bases at J; junction bases unmatched: 7. The CDR3 consists of 14 residues. CDR3 region: CASSPETGTYEQYF. Here the CDR3 DNA reads TGTGCCAGCAGCCCCGAGACAGGGACCTACGAGCAGTACTTC.

This clonotype was detected many times. Here the CDR3 DNA reads TGTGCCTGGAGTGAGAGCTCTGGAAACACCATATATTTT. Its protein is CAWSESSGNTIYF. V and J are TRBV30 and TRBJ1-3; D ambiguous. The CDR3 spans 13 residues. The V end lost 1 base, the J end lost 0 bases, and 4 bases lay between the germline ends. Germline CDR1 is GTSNPN and CDR2 is SVGIG (reference sequence).

Many counts were recorded for this clonotype. V gene TRBV28 combines with J gene TRBJ2-5; 8 bases are a match to TRBD2. V shed 7 bases, J shed 3 bases, and the junction held 13 bases outside the gene matches. The CDR3 spans 16 residues. The germline CDR1 and CDR2 sequences are MDHEN and SYDVKM. CDR3 DNA: TGTGCCAGCACCTCAACCGGGAGGGAAAGAAAAGAGACCCAGTACTTC. This codes for CASTSTGRERKETQYF.

The chain employs TRBV7-2 and TRBJ1-2; 7 bases map to TRBD1. From germline, CDR1 is SGHTA and CDR2 FQGNSA. The CDR3 length is 13 residues. The V gene end was trimmed by 5 bases and the J gene end by 8 bases; junction bases not matched to a gene: 8. As DNA, the CDR3 is TGTGCCAGCAGCCATCCGCAGGGGGACGGCTACACCTTC. It yields the protein CASSHPQGDGYTF.

This clonotype occurred many times. The chain employs TRBV7-6 and TRBJ2-5, with D possibly being TRBD1 (6 bases). The CDR3 consists of 15 residues. The germline gives CDR1 SGHVS, CDR2 FNYEAQ. Trimming took off 6 bases at V and 5 bases at J, with 19 bases between the two ends. The CDR3 is CASSPTQGLGETQYF. Written as DNA, the CDR3 is TGTGCCAGCAGTCCGACTCAGGGGTTAGGGGAGACCCAGTACTTC.

This clonotype appeared many times. The V and J genes are TRBV6-5 and TRBJ2-7; 7 bases fit TRBD2. This CDR3 has 13 amino acids. The J segment lost 5 bases and the V segment lost 4 bases, leaving 5 bases of the junction unmatched. Germline CDR1 and CDR2: MNHEY and SVGAGI. CDR3 protein: CASSSDLADEQYF. CDR3 DNA sequence: TGTGCCAGCAGTTCCGATCTAGCGGACGAGCAGTACTTC.

The table lists this clonotype with many counts. V usage is TRBV12-5 and J usage is TRBJ2-2, with D uncertain. Per germline, CDR1 LGHNT and CDR2 FRNRAP. This CDR3 has 12 amino acids. Trimming left V 4 bases short and J 7 bases short, with 7 bases between. CDR3 nucleotide sequence: TGTGCTAGTGGTTACCCCCTCGGGGAGCTGTTTTTT. Translating gives CASGYPLGELFF. Full variable domain (outside the CDR3, taken from reference TRBV12-5 and TRBJ2-2): DARVTQTPRHKVTEMGQEVTMRCQPILGHNTVFWYRQTMMQGLELLAYFRNRAPLDDSGMPKDRFSAEMPDATLATLKIQPSEPRDSAVYFCASGYPLGELFFGEGSRLTVL.

This clonotype is labeled medium-sized. The V gene is TRBV12-3 or TRBV12-4, the J gene TRBJ2-5, with TRBD2 identical over 14 bases. The V segment lost 6 bases and the J segment 3 bases; nucleotides outside the gene matches: 3. CDR3 size: 15 residues. DNA for the CDR3: TGTGCCAGCAGAGGGGGACTAGCGGGAGAAGAGACCCAGTACTTC. Residues: CASRGGLAGEETQYF.

This clonotype was seen ten or more times. The V gene is TRBV28, the J gene TRBJ1-2; D not certain. This CDR3 region has 13 residues. Deletions cut 0 bases from V and 2 bases from J, with 4 bases between. Germline V CDR1 and CDR2: MDHEN, SYDVKM. The CDR3 region has the DNA TGTGCCAGCAGTTTATGGGACAACTATGGCTACACCTTC. This translates into CASSLWDNYGYTF.